This T cell receptor beta chain is from a study of CD8+ T cells in alopecia areata. V was shortened by 4 bases and J by 6 bases, with 9 bases between the two germline ends. The CDR3 covers 12 residues. The V gene's germline CDR1 is SNHLY and CDR2 FYNNEI. cDNA reverse transcribed from extracted RNA served as the sequencing template. Profiling relied on immunoSEQ multiplex PCR, and the TCRdb table lists in-frame clones only, not all of them. This table holds under 350,000 clones, roughly 60% found once. Treatment meaning: oral pan-JAK inhibitor, 5-10 mg twice daily. Sequences were derived from CD4+ T cells sorted from blood, sampled at week 24, from a patient treated with tofacitinib. The chain combines TRBV2 with TRBJ1-2, with D unclear. The TCR sequence derives from a human donor with alopecia areata. In DNA form, the CDR3 reads TGTGCCAGCAGTGTTGCGTACGATGGCTACACCTTC. Translated: CASSVAYDGYTF.